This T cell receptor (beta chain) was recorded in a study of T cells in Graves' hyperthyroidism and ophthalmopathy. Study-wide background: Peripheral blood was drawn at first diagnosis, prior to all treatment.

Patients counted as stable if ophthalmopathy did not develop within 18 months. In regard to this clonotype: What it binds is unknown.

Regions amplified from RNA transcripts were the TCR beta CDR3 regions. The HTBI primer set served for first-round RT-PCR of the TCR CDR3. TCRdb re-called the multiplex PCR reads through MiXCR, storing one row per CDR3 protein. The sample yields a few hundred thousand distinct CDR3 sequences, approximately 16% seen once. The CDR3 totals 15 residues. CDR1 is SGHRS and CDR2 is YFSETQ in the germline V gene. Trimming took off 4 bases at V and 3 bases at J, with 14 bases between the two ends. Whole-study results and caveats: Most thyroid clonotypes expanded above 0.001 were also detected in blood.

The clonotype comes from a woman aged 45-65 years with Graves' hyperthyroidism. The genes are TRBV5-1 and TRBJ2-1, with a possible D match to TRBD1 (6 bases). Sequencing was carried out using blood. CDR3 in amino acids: CASSQPGQLYNEQFF. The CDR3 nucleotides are TGCGCCAGCAGCCAGCCGGGACAACTCTACAATGAGCAGTTCTTC.